These 3 T cell receptor beta chains share one sample of origin, sequenced in a study of T cell responses to AZD1222 COVID-19 vaccine. The table came from immunoSEQ multiplex PCR; TCRdb's copy has only in-frame clones and leaves some out. The data contain around 120,000 clones, approximately 93% of them seen just once; the ten biggest clones take up just under 3%. Sequences were derived from peripheral blood, sampled on day 0 of AZD1222 vaccination. The receptors originated from an adult in good health.

This sequence joins TRBV12-5 and TRBJ2-1; 9 bases match TRBD2. The germline gives CDR1 LGHNT, CDR2 FRNRAP. The CDR3 is 16 amino acids. The junction had 7 bases not matched to a gene; V was cut back by 1 base and J by 6 bases. CDR3 sequence reads: CASGLEGGGRGNEQFF. CDR3 nucleotides: TGTGCTAGTGGTTTGGAGGGAGGCGGGAGGGGCAATGAGCAGTTCTTC.

The rearrangement joins TRBV2 to TRBJ1-5, with D perhaps TRBD1 (6 bases). The germline CDR1 and CDR2 sequences are SNHLY and FYNNEI. Trimming removed 7 bases at V and 2 bases at J, with 12 bases between. The CDR3 runs 14 residues. CDR3 protein: CASMGGLGNQPQHF. As DNA, the CDR3 is TGTGCCAGCATGGGGGGGCTTGGCAATCAGCCCCAGCATTTT. The variable domain in full, completed from reference TRBV2 and TRBJ1-5, reads EPEVTQTPSHQVTQMGQEVILRCVPISNHLYFYWYRQILGQKVEFLVSFYNNEISEKSEIFDDQFSVERPDGSNFTLKIRSTKLEDSAMYFCASMGGLGNQPQHFGDGTRLSIL.

The chain recombines TRBV5-1 with TRBJ2-2, with 7 bases that match TRBD1. With V trimmed by 4 bases and J by 1 base, 4 bases remained unmatched. This CDR3 has 15 residues. Germline assignment: CDR1 SGHRS and CDR2 YFSETQ. The CDR3 loop reads CASSIGDRNTGELFF. The CDR3 DNA reads as TGCGCCAGCAGCATAGGGGACAGGAACACCGGGGAGCTGTTTTTT.